The subject of this entry is one TCR beta chain. This clone was seen a handful of times. The target of this receptor is not known. One base away there is no much larger clone; base qualities are not given. Trimming at the junction amounts to 11 bases on V and 2 bases on J, and the germline ends lie 19 bases apart. Reading from cysteine to phenylalanine, the CDR3 counts 14 amino acids. The only DNA kept is the CDR3, 42 bases in frame from the first base. CDR1 ENHRY and CDR2 SYGVKD were looked up in the germline V gene. Library preparation employed the immunoSEQ multiplex PCR assay. For the multiplex PCR, a mixture combining 60 forward primers for TCR Vbeta segments and 13 reverse primers for TCR Jbeta segments was used. The CDR3 region of rearranged TCR beta genes was amplified from genomic DNA with a multiplex PCR assay. Amplified TCR beta libraries were sequenced as 87-base-pair reads on the Illumina HiSeq System. Per the original workflow: In a later analysis, around 80 million unique TCR beta chains were counted across the 650 to 700 repertoires, and about 10 million of these chains were shared by at least two donors. Raw reads were error-corrected and collapsed into unique sequences by a nearest-neighbor algorithm in which closely related sequences were merged to remove PCR and sequencing errors. V, D and J gene segments were assigned by aligning CDR3 sequences to IMGT reference sequences. For a sequence to be retained, a match of at least six nucleotides to both a V gene segment and a J gene segment was required. Rearrangements were classified as productive when the CDR3 lacked stop codons and remained in frame with V and J, and all other rearrangements were classified as non-productive. Following IMGT convention, CDR3 was defined as the stretch from the second conserved V-encoded cysteine to the conserved J-encoded phenylalanine. Sequences without an unambiguous match to a single V gene segment were excluded from the earlier analysis of 500 to 700 of the donors. An earlier analysis of some 500 of the donors classified V segments as functional when productive rearrangements were above 56.7% and as segregating when the standard deviation between donors was above 5%. A statistical classification framework was developed to diagnose cytomegalovirus status using the catalog of TCR beta chain sequences. A later analysis assigned V and J genes by comparing TCR nucleotide sequences with IMGT/GENE-DB human TR gene sequences. In a later analysis, CDR3 sequences and most-parsimonious VDJ recombination scenarios were assigned using the TCRdist pipeline. In a later analysis, each TCR beta chain was defined by its CDR3 amino acid sequence together with its V-gene family, and reads lacking a unique V-gene family were excluded. To address suspected cross-contamination and a sequencing artifact, a later analysis removed several hundred highly shared, low-generation-probability nucleotide sequences. In a later analysis, a clonal expansion index for each public chain was calculated from normalized within-repertoire ranks of inferred template counts. In a later analysis, generation probabilities were computed with a VDJ recombination model fitted to out-of-frame rearrangements, and the resulting probabilities were checked against IGoR. In a later analysis, hypergeometric tests were used to score TCR-TCR, TCR-HLA and TCR-CMV co-occurrence, with a repertoire-size bias correction applied to TCR pairs. False discovery rates were estimated in a later analysis by permuting HLA or CMV assignments 20 times. A later analysis grouped co-occurring TCRs with DBSCAN, adding TCRdist sequence similarity when clustering within HLA-allele-positive subsets. Co-occurrence clustering excluded repertoires with fewer than 30,000 or more than 120,000 public chains, plus five with anomalous nucleotide sharing. The immuneACCESS repertoire file appears here via TCRdb, limited to in-frame rearrangements. These files lack a portion of the clones; in checked studies, under half of the deficit traces to unresolved V genes, and the cause of the others is not known. V and J calls and clone size are as listed in that table; D and trimming were resolved from the DNA. Present in this sample are 100,000 to 150,000 clones, about four fifths of which were seen just once. The ten most abundant clones make up more than 3.5% of the sample.

The cohort comprised 666 healthy bone marrow donors. At the time of sampling, every cohort member was nominally healthy, though immune exposures that went unrecorded were likely present. The donor was CMV seropositive and was included in the group of approximately 310 seropositive cohort members. A peripheral blood sample was provided by each donor, and peripheral blood mononuclear cells were used for TCR beta sequencing. The Qiagen DNeasy Blood Extraction Kit was used to extract genomic DNA from the blood cell samples. The sample comes from a study of cytomegalovirus exposure and HLA in healthy donors (dated by TCRdb to about 2017). Study-level background: According to an earlier analysis of 587 of the donors, 150 million to 200 million T cells yielded some 110 million unique TCR beta sequences and 276 Gb of sequence data. About five DR-DQ haplotypes were treated as single units for association and clustering because of strong linkage in the cohort. Alongside the repertoire data, information on donor age, sex, ethnicity and CMV serostatus was compiled. A later genetic analysis took genome-wide SNP genotypes for 398 of the 666 donors and used that subset as a discovery cohort. The study profiled the T cell repertoires of 500 to 800 subjects by immunosequencing and related them to cytomegalovirus serostatus. Among some 400 genotyped donors of the cohort, an average of approximately 230,000 unique TCR beta nucleotide sequences were sequenced per donor, about a sixth of them non-productive. HLA typing included class I and class II loci at four-digit resolution. All discovery cohort repertoires had been generated using a single sequencing platform. To predict cytomegalovirus infection status, the study combined high-throughput TCR immunosequencing, statistical association of individual TCRs with disease status, and machine learning. Besides the first cohort of more than 650 subjects, a separate validation cohort made up of 120 different subjects was used. Of the 398 genotyped donors, about 80% fell in the genetic ancestry cluster associated with self-reported Caucasian donors. The aim of the study was to test whether cataloging public T cell receptors could identify signatures of past pathogen exposure. To decide whether each TCR beta V gene segment behaved as functional or pseudogenic, an earlier analysis of over 500 of the donors relied on high-throughput TCR beta sequencing. Rather than using new phenotypic data, the later analysis identified candidate immune exposures from TCR beta sequences and from how often those sequences occurred across donors. In a later analysis, previously published TCR beta repertoires from hundreds of donors were re-analyzed and high-resolution HLA genotyping was added so that TCR occurrence patterns could be studied. An early release that covered fewer than 750 HLA-typed donors contained approximately 300 gigabases of sequencing data and about 84 million unique TCR sequences. The number of typed donors differed by locus: about 620-640 for A, B, C, DRB1 and DQB1; roughly 510 for DQA1; some 610 for DPA1; and about 470 for DPB1. Study-wide findings and limitations: Immune exposure information for the cohort was limited to CMV serostatus. This cohort had only TCR beta chains sequenced, and the lack of alpha or paired-chain data limited which features could be detected. Correlated functional status among segregating V segments might reflect linkage disequilibrium, but an unknown experimental factor could not be ruled out. Because HLA typing was missing for some donors at each locus, association tests included only the typed subset. In both the original and validation cohorts, the classifier was reported to diagnose cytomegalovirus status with high specificity and sensitivity. A later analysis associated 16,951 TCR beta sequences with specific HLA alleles at a false discovery rate of 0.05. According to a later genetic analysis, donors in an Asian-associated ancestry cluster had fewer N-insertions in productive TCRs than the approximately 630-donor mean. A further reported finding was that TCR beta sequences accurately predicted the HLA-A and HLA-B alleles for most subjects in the first cohort. Several of the top co-occurrence clusters appeared to be linked to parvovirus B19, influenza, CMV and Epstein-Barr virus, according to a later analysis. According to a later analysis, most CMV-associated TCR beta chains appeared to be HLA-restricted, and the HLA associations seemed to be driven largely by CMV exposure. An earlier analysis of 587 of the donors showed that most TCR beta V segments appeared in productive rearrangements either about 87% or about 30% of the time, which broadly matched IMGT annotations. A later analysis found that HLA-associated TCR beta chains were more clonally expanded and had lower generation probabilities than equally common non-associated chains. The 87-base-pair reads could not distinguish some IMGT-functional V segments, including TRBV6-2 and TRBV6-3, so those segments were excluded. Because counts were too low, 15 to 20 rarely observed V segments, including chromosome 9 orphons, were excluded from the earlier analysis of 500 to 700 of the donors. Strong co-occurrence of HLA alleles, especially DR and DQ, made assigning TCR associations to individual alleles difficult. A group of highly shared sequence variants was considered likely to be a technical artifact of the sequencing pipeline. According to a later analysis, TCR association rates differed among HLA loci, with DRB1 alleles showing the most associated TCRs and HLA-C alleles showing the fewest. A total of 150 or so TCR beta chains were listed by the study as associated with cytomegalovirus. A later genetic analysis associated a missense DCLRE1C variant with V-gene and J-gene trimming of TCR beta chains, and an independent cohort replicated the association. The presence/absence analyses assumed that sequencing depth was roughly uniform across donors, and that assumption may not be true. In vitro tests confirmed that three of the cytomegalovirus-associated TCR beta chains recognize cytomegalovirus antigens. Most TCR sequences were observed very rarely across donors, whereas some public TCRs were present in many individuals. According to the authors, the approach could potentially be generalized to other disease states and immunological phenotypes.

The sequence was obtained from a woman aged 40 to 50 in good health and CMV-seropositive. The sequenced sample consisted of PBMCs. The sequence joins TRBV10-3 to TRBJ2-7, with TRBD2 tentatively as D gene (6 bases match). Here the CDR3 is given as CAARVSGTTYEQYF. The DNA reads as follows: TGTGCCGCCAGGGTTAGCGGTACTACCTACGAGCAGTACTTC.